The 32 T cell receptor beta chains in this list originate from one sample, sequenced in a study of a mutant IDH1 vaccine in newly diagnosed glioma. Time point indicated: week 11, during vaccination. Vaccination comprised doses that each held 300 ug of mutant IDH1 20-mer peptide, plus topical imiquimod. Which antigens these TCRs recognize remains unknown. TCRdb keeps only in-frame clones here, not all; method: immunoSEQ multiplex PCR. The sample lists 31,000 or so clones; 60% to 80% were seen once. Sequencing was performed on PBMCs, taken from a glioma patient whose treatment included an IDH1 peptide vaccine. These receptors were taken from a man between 25 and 39 years old with glioma.

This clone came up a few times. This chain connects TRBV18 to TRBJ1-1; TRBD1 matches at 7 bases. V dropped 3 bases and J dropped 1; count of bases not matched to a gene: 5. The CDR3 extends over 15 amino acids. Per the germline V gene, CDR1 is KGHSH and CDR2 is LQKENI. Written as DNA, the CDR3 is TGTGCCAGCTCACCGGGGACAGCCGAGAACACTGAAGCTTTCTTT. The encoded protein is CASSPGTAENTEAFF.

V and J are TRBV5-4 and TRBJ2-3, with a tentative D call TRBD2 (5 bases). This CDR3 spans 15 amino acids. Trimming took 4 bases from V and 5 from J, leaving 17 bases between them. Per germline, CDR1 SGHNT and CDR2 YYREEE (reference sequence). CDR3 nucleotide sequence: TGTGCCAGCAGCGACCCCGAGGGAAATTTAGATACGCAGTATTTT. Protein: CASSDPEGNLDTQYF.

The rearrangement links TRBV19 to TRBJ2-7; either TRBD1 or TRBD2 may supply D (5 bases each). V was clipped by 5 bases and J by 1 base, with 12 bases between them. CDR1 is LNHDA, CDR2 SQIVND, per germline (reference sequence). The CDR3 runs 14 residues. This CDR3 is CASSPRDGSYEQYF. CDR3 in DNA: TGTGCCAGTAGTCCCCGGGACGGATCCTACGAGCAGTACTTC.

The J gene is TRBJ1-4, the V gene TRBV5-6, with TRBD1 matching over 7 bases. V lost 4 bases and J lost 4; bases outside the gene matches: 10. Germline V lookup: CDR1 SGHDT, CDR2 YYEEEE. CDR3 length: 16 amino acids. The CDR3 spells CASSPRGLISNEKLFF. The CDR3 region has the DNA TGTGCCAGCAGCCCGAGGGGGCTCATCAGTAATGAAAAACTGTTTTTT.

This sequence joins TRBV30 and TRBJ1-3; weak D call: TRBD1 (6 bases). This CDR3 spans 14 amino acids. Trimming shortened V by 0 bases and J by 3 bases, and 9 bases separated the two germline ends. From germline, CDR1 is GTSNPN and CDR2 SVGIG (reference sequence). CDR3 in amino acids: CAWSVTGFGNTIYF. The CDR3, as DNA: TGTGCCTGGAGTGTAACAGGGTTTGGAAACACCATATATTTT.

This clone appeared a single time. The rearrangement uses TRBV6-6 and TRBJ1-4; D gene unclear. Germline V CDR1 and CDR2: MNHNY, SVGAGI (reference sequence). Trimming removed 6 bases from V and 2 bases from J, with 7 bases in between. The CDR3 has 13 amino acids. The CDR3 spells CASRQLTNEKLFF. CDR3 coding DNA: TGTGCCAGCAGACAGTTGACTAATGAAAAACTGTTTTTT.

The chain has TRBV5-4 and TRBJ1-6; maybe TRBD1 (6 bases). CDR1 is SGHNT, CDR2 YYREEE, per germline (reference sequence). The CDR3 sequence is 15 residues long. V was clipped by 6 bases and J by 8 bases, with 18 bases between them. The CDR3: CASTLGGGPDSPLHF. The CDR3 nucleotides read TGTGCCAGCACCCTGGGGGGGGGCCCCGATTCACCCCTCCACTTT.

The chain is built from TRBV14 and TRBJ2-2; 7 nucleotides align to TRBD1. Germline V CDR1 and CDR2: SGHDN, FVKESK. Losses at the gene ends were 2 bases for V and 6 bases for J; bases not matched to a gene: 9. This CDR3 contains 16 residues. CDR3 sequence (DNA): TGTGCCAGCAGCCAAAGGGAACAGGGGCCCGCCGGGGAGCTGTTTTTT. It translates to CASSQREQGPAGELFF.

The chain is built from TRBV10-1 and TRBJ2-1; TRBD2 aligns across 8 bases. V dropped 1 base and J dropped 5; count of bases not matched to a gene: 4. This CDR3 is 15 amino acids long. Germline CDR1 WNHNN, CDR2 SYGVQD (reference sequence). CDR3 region: CASSELGLGDNEQFF. The CDR3 nucleotides read TGCGCCAGCAGTGAGTTGGGACTAGGGGACAATGAGCAGTTCTTC.

This rearrangement joins TRBV19 to TRBJ1-5; a possible D gene is TRBD1 (5 bases). Trimming removed 1 base from V and 2 bases from J, with 18 bases in between. The CDR3 is 18 amino acids. Germline V gene sequence: CDR1 LNHDA, CDR2 SQIVND (reference sequence). The CDR3 DNA follows: TGTGCCAGTAGTATAGGGGTGGTGAGGGGCGTACGCAATCAGCCCCAGCATTTT. Residues: CASSIGVVRGVRNQPQHF.

The chain uses TRBV6-5 and TRBJ1-2; 7 bases align to TRBD1. The V and J ends lost 4 bases and 4 bases, in that order; junction bases with no gene match: 12. Germline loops: CDR1 MNHEY, CDR2 SVGAGI. There are 16 residues in the CDR3. In nucleotides, the CDR3 is TGTGCCAGCAGTTTCCGCACCGGGACAGCGTCCTATGGCTACACCTTC. Its translation is CASSFRTGTASYGYTF.

In this sample, this clone turned up a few times. This sequence joins TRBV2 and TRBJ2-5; TRBD2 aligns across 7 bases. This CDR3 contains 13 residues. Looked up from germline, CDR1 is SNHLY and CDR2 is FYNNEI. V lost 0 bases to trimming and J lost 9 bases; unmatched junction nucleotides: 4. This CDR3 is CASSEAVGGSQYF. CDR3 nucleotides: TGTGCCAGCAGTGAAGCGGTGGGGGGGTCCCAGTACTTC.

On this clone: A read error may account for a junction end that differs from germline. The rearrangement joins TRBV14 to TRBJ1-2; no clear D gene. The germline V gene has CDR1 SGHDN and CDR2 FVKESK. CDR3 length equals 13 residues. DNA of the CDR3: TGTGCCAGCAGCCAAGATCTCGGGCAAACGCCAATCTTC. Encoded protein: CASSQDLGQTPIF. Complete variable domain (other parts from reference TRBV14 and TRBJ1-2): EAGVTQFPSHSVIEKGQTVTLRCDPISGHDNLYWYRRVMGKEIKFLLHFVKESKQDESGMPNNRFLAERTGGTYSTLKVQPAELEDSGVYFCASSQDLGQTPIFGSGTRLTVV.

This chain connects TRBV6-1 to TRBJ2-3, with no clear D. Germline lookup yields CDR1 MNHNS and CDR2 SASEGT. Trimming took 1 base from V and 6 from J, leaving 8 bases between them. The CDR3 loop spans 13 amino acids. Here the CDR3 DNA reads TGTGCCAGCAGTGAAGTGAGGTTGGATACGCAGTATTTT. As protein: CASSEVRLDTQYF.

This sequence joins TRBV18 and TRBJ2-4, with unresolved D. This CDR3 has 17 residues. In germline, CDR1 is KGHSH, CDR2 LQKENI. The V end lost 0 bases, the J end lost 0 bases, and 12 bases lay between the germline ends. CDR3 protein: CASSPPGLGSAKNIQYF. CDR3 coding DNA: TGTGCCAGCTCACCACCTGGGTTAGGTTCAGCCAAAAACATTCAGTACTTC.

A few counts support this clone. This sequence joins TRBV27 and TRBJ2-2; a possible D gene is TRBD1 (5 bases). The V and J ends lost 4 bases and 1 base respectively, with 7 bases between them. CDR1 is MNHEY, CDR2 SMNVEV, per germline (reference sequence). The CDR3 consists of 14 residues. CDR3: CASSWTKNTGELFF. DNA for the CDR3: TGTGCCAGCAGTTGGACAAAGAACACCGGGGAGCTGTTTTTT.

The rearrangement joins TRBV7-2 to TRBJ2-5, with TRBD2 matching over 7 bases. Unmatched junction bases numbered 9, after V lost 5 bases and J lost 3 bases. Germline CDR1 is SGHTA and CDR2 is FQGNSA. The CDR3 has 15 residues. The CDR3 coding sequence is TGTGCCAGCAGCATGACTAGCATAAAAGAAGAGACCCAGTACTTC. As protein: CASSMTSIKEETQYF.

The chain has TRBV29-1 and TRBJ1-4, with TRBD1 identical over 8 bases. This CDR3 has 14 residues. The V gene's germline CDR1 is SQVTM and CDR2 ANQGSEA. The V segment lost 7 bases and the J segment 0 bases; nucleotides outside the gene matches: 4. The DNA for the CDR3 is TGCAGCGCCGGACAGGGCTCAACTAATGAAAAACTGTTTTTT. Translated, it gives CSAGQGSTNEKLFF.

This clone showed up just a few times. The chain joins TRBV7-2 to TRBJ1-1; D unresolved. The CDR3 covers 15 residues. Germline CDR1 reads SGHTA; CDR2 reads FQGNSA. Trimming took 2 bases from V and 8 from J, leaving 18 bases between them. Here the CDR3 reads CASSLRGVVAVEAFF. In DNA, the CDR3 is TGTGCCAGCAGCTTACGCGGAGTTGTAGCGGTCGAAGCTTTCTTT.

This clone was found once. The chain employs TRBV28 and TRBJ2-7, with 8 nucleotides matching TRBD2. The CDR3 contains 15 residues. Trimming took 6 bases from V and 0 from J; bases not matched to a gene: 7. Germline V gives CDR1 MDHEN, CDR2 SYDVKM. The CDR3 reads CASRLAVYSSYEQYF. The CDR3, as DNA: TGTGCCAGCAGACTAGCGGTCTATAGCTCCTACGAGCAGTACTTC.

This chain connects TRBV10-3 to TRBJ2-3, with D possibly TRBD1 on 6 matching bases. Trimming removed 11 bases at V and 0 bases at J, with 12 bases between. Germline values: CDR1 ENHRY, CDR2 SYGVKD. This CDR3 spans 13 amino acids. CDR3 amino acids: CAVQGLSTDTQYF. For the CDR3, the DNA is TGTGCCGTACAGGGTCTTAGCACAGATACGCAGTATTTT.

This chain uses TRBV6-5 with TRBJ1-2; D may be TRBD1 (6 bases). The CDR3 extends over 12 amino acids. Trimming took off 6 bases at V and 8 bases at J, with 13 bases between the two ends. Germline V lookup: CDR1 MNHEY, CDR2 SVGAGI. The CDR3 region is CASSRSGAGYTF. CDR3 nucleotide sequence: TGTGCCAGCAGCCGCTCGGGGGCCGGCTACACCTTC.

The sample holds a few counts of this clone. The genes are TRBV2 and TRBJ2-3, with a weak D call TRBD2 (5 bases). This CDR3 spans 16 amino acids. CDR1 SNHLY and CDR2 FYNNEI come from the germline V gene. The V and J ends lost 6 bases and 1 base respectively, with 17 bases between them. The CDR3 region is CASSVGLVAGTDTQYF. The CDR3 DNA reads TGTGCCAGCAGCGTAGGACTGGTAGCTGGCACAGATACGCAGTATTTT. Full variable domain (rest looked up from reference TRBV2 and TRBJ2-3): EPEVTQTPSHQVTQMGQEVILRCVPISNHLYFYWYRQILGQKVEFLVSFYNNEISEKSEIFDDQFSVERPDGSNFTLKIRSTKLEDSAMYFCASSVGLVAGTDTQYFGPGTRLTVL.

This clone was observed once. This chain uses TRBV2 with TRBJ1-6, with 9 bases that match TRBD1. This CDR3 region has 16 residues. J lost 7 bases, V lost 3 bases, and 7 bases had no gene match. Germline values: CDR1 SNHLY, CDR2 FYNNEI. Here the CDR3 reads CASSERWTGVNSPLHF. The CDR3 DNA sequence: TGTGCCAGCAGTGAGAGGTGGACAGGGGTCAATTCACCCCTCCACTTT.

This chain connects TRBV25-1 to TRBJ2-5, with 12 bases identical to TRBD2. The V segment lost 2 bases and the J segment 9 bases; nucleotides outside the gene matches: 10. Germline values: CDR1 MGHDK, CDR2 SYGVNS. The CDR3 is 16 amino acids. In DNA, the CDR3 is TGTGCCAGCAGTGAAGGGCTAGCGGGAGGGCCCGAGGCCCAGTACTTC. It translates to CASSEGLAGGPEAQYF.

The gene calls are TRBV6-4 and TRBJ2-1, with 8 bases that match TRBD1. Germline V CDR1 and CDR2: MRHNA, SNTAGT. The CDR3 covers 15 residues. J gave up 8 bases and V 3 bases, and 9 bases lay outside the gene matches. CDR3 sequence: CASSEQGGSAYEQFF. As DNA, the CDR3 is TGTGCCAGCAGTGAACAGGGGGGAAGCGCGTATGAGCAGTTCTTC.

This chain uses TRBV6-5 with TRBJ1-1, with D possibly TRBD1 on 6 matching bases. This CDR3 contains 13 residues. Germline V gene sequence: CDR1 MNHEY, CDR2 SVGAGI. With 7 bases removed from V and 4 bases from J, the gap between germline ends came to 13 bases. The DNA for the CDR3 is TGTGCCAGCACCAAGGGGGGGAGCACTGAAGCTTTCTTT. Protein sequence: CASTKGGSTEAFF.

In its sample, this clone was seen once. This chain connects TRBV19 to TRBJ1-2; D call uncertain. Between the trimmed V and J ends, which lost 2 bases and 2 bases, there was a span of 9 bases. The CDR3 extends over 14 amino acids. In germline, CDR1 is LNHDA, CDR2 SQIVND (reference sequence). CDR3 nucleotide sequence: TGTGCCAGTAGTATAAGACTTTTGAACTATGGCTACACCTTC. Translating it yields CASSIRLLNYGYTF.

The chain links TRBV7-2 to TRBJ2-6; D is unresolved. This CDR3 has 18 amino acids. From germline, CDR1 is SGHTA and CDR2 FQGNSA. V was pared by 0 bases and J by 0 bases, with 12 bases between. CDR3 sequence reads: CASSLASSGYSGANVLTF. As DNA, the CDR3 is TGTGCCAGCAGCTTAGCCTCATCGGGTTACTCTGGGGCCAACGTCCTGACTTTC.

This clone occurred a few times. The V and J genes are TRBV9 and TRBJ2-1; 7 bases agree with TRBD1. This CDR3 comprises 16 residues. The ends lost 4 bases at V and 0 bases at J; junction bases unmatched: 7. The germline CDR1 and CDR2 sequences are SGDLS and YYNGEE. As DNA, the CDR3 is TGTGCCAGCAGCCCTCGGGACAGTAGCTCCTACAATGAGCAGTTCTTC. This encodes CASSPRDSSSYNEQFF.

This clone was seen once. The chain links TRBV2 to TRBJ2-1; D gene uncertain. V lost 0 bases, J lost 7 bases, and 13 bases lay in between. Germline loops: CDR1 SNHLY, CDR2 FYNNEI. This CDR3 is built from 15 residues. This CDR3 reads CASSEASTSENEQFF. The CDR3 region has the DNA TGTGCCAGCAGTGAAGCGTCGACTTCTGAGAATGAGCAGTTCTTC.

The chain joins TRBV18 to TRBJ1-2; D gene uncertain. Germline V CDR1 and CDR2: KGHSH, LQKENI. V dropped 3 bases and J dropped 2 bases, with 16 bases sitting between them. This CDR3 spans 16 amino acids. CDR3 residues: CASSPLPATENYGYTF. As DNA, the CDR3 is TGTGCCAGCTCACCCCTACCCGCCACGGAGAACTATGGCTACACCTTC.